The 13 T cell receptor beta chains in this list originate from one sample, sequenced in a study of T cells in Graves' hyperthyroidism and ophthalmopathy (dated by TCRdb to between 2018 and 2021). Libraries were constructed by multiplex PCR. Sequencing relied on an Illumina HiSeq 2000. The TCR beta CDR3 regions were amplified from the RNA transcripts. A first-round RT-PCR of the TCR CDR3 used the HTBI primer set with the Qiagen OneStep RT-PCR kit. Using fastp at Q25 and MiXCR, TCRdb reprocessed the public reads and kept productive beta chains. All rows with the same CDR3 protein become a single entry with the most common DNA and genes. The sample includes a few hundred thousand distinct CDR3 sequences, with 13% to 15% observed a single time. The ten largest clones take up approximately 12% of the sample. Material for sequencing was blood. The origin of the receptors is a woman in her forties with Graves' hyperthyroidism that later progressed to Graves' ophthalmopathy.

The CDR3 DNA sequence: TGTGCCAGCAGCTGGACTAGCCCCTCCTACAATGAGCAGTTCTTC. Its translation is CASSWTSPSYNEQFF. The chain carries TRBV13 and TRBJ2-1, with TRBD2 identical over 8 bases. There are 15 residues in the CDR3. Per germline, CDR1 PRHDT and CDR2 FYEKMQ (reference sequence). J lost 0 bases, V lost 4 bases, and 2 bases had no gene match. Supplemented by reference TRBV13 and TRBJ2-1, the full variable domain reads AAGVIQSPRHLIKEKRETATLKCYPIPRHDTVYWYQQGPGQDPQFLISFYEKMQSDKGSIPDRFSAQQFSDYHSELNMSSLELGDSALYFCASSWTSPSYNEQFFGPGTRLTVL.

This clonotype was observed once. The chain links TRBV27 to TRBJ1-1; no definite D call. Trimming shortened V by 3 bases and J by 6 bases, and 8 bases separated the two germline ends. The CDR3 is made up of 12 amino acids. Germline values: CDR1 MNHEY, CDR2 SMNVEV (reference sequence). CDR3 region: CASSFYGAEAFF. DNA of the CDR3: TGTGCCAGCAGTTTCTACGGGGCTGAAGCTTTCTTT.

This clonotype was counted ten times or more. The gene calls are TRBV28 and TRBJ1-1, with D uncertain. Germline CDR1 MDHEN, CDR2 SYDVKM. V lost 3 bases, J lost 1 base, and 12 bases lay in between. This CDR3 is 15 amino acids long. The CDR3 protein is CASSFAARENTEAFF. CDR3 nucleotides: TGTGCCAGCAGTTTTGCCGCCAGAGAGAACACTGAAGCTTTCTTT.

The V gene is TRBV5-1, the J gene TRBJ2-1, with D possibly being TRBD2 (6 bases). The CDR3 is 14 amino acids. Per germline, CDR1 SGHRS and CDR2 YFSETQ. Trimming shortened V by 0 bases and J by 7 bases, and 11 bases separated the two germline ends. As DNA, the CDR3 is TGCGCCAGCAGCTTGGCGAGCGGGCAAAATGAGCAGTTCTTC. It is translated as CASSLASGQNEQFF. The full variable domain, completed using reference TRBV5-1 and TRBJ2-1, is KAGVTQTPRYLIKTRGQQVTLSCSPISGHRSVSWYQQTPGQGLQFLFEYFSETQRNKGNFPGRFSGRQFSNSRSEMNVSTLELGDSALYLCASSLASGQNEQFFGPGTRLTVL.

In this sample, this clonotype turned up a few times. The rearrangement uses TRBV10-2 and TRBJ2-5, with D possibly being TRBD2 (6 bases). CDR3 length equals 14 residues. Trimming removed 4 bases at V and 1 base at J, with 10 bases between. Germline V gene sequence: CDR1 WSHSY, CDR2 SAAADI. This chain's CDR3 is CASSGTGLQETQYF. The CDR3 nucleotides are TGCGCCAGCAGTGGAACGGGACTCCAAGAGACCCAGTACTTC.

This clonotype was counted only a few times. The chain recombines TRBV5-1 with TRBJ1-4; D not resolved. This CDR3 has 14 amino acids. V was shortened by 3 bases and J by 3 bases, with 9 bases between the two germline ends. The germline V gene has CDR1 SGHRS and CDR2 YFSETQ. CDR3 bases: TGCGCCAGCAGCTCTCCGGGAGCTAATGAAAAACTGTTTTTT. This encodes CASSSPGANEKLFF. Looking up the rest from reference TRBV5-1 and TRBJ1-4 gives the full variable domain: KAGVTQTPRYLIKTRGQQVTLSCSPISGHRSVSWYQQTPGQGLQFLFEYFSETQRNKGNFPGRFSGRQFSNSRSEMNVSTLELGDSALYLCASSSPGANEKLFFGSGTQLSVL.

This clonotype was recorded many times. The chain has TRBV2 and TRBJ1-2; a possible D gene is TRBD1 (6 bases). The CDR3 totals 13 residues. V shed 6 bases and J shed 8 bases, with 16 bases lying between them. CDR1 is SNHLY and CDR2 is FYNNEI in the germline V gene. The CDR3: CASRKGTGKGYTF. CDR3 DNA sequence: TGTGCCAGCAGGAAGGGTACAGGGAAAGGCTACACCTTC.

This clonotype was counted between two and nine times. The chain combines TRBV6-1 with TRBJ2-2; 12 bases align to TRBD2. With V trimmed by 9 bases and J by 6 bases, 8 bases remained unmatched. The CDR3 is 15 residues long. The germline V gene has CDR1 MNHNS and CDR2 SASEGT. The DNA for the CDR3 is TGTGCCAGTCGCGAGACTAGCGGGAGCGCCGGGGAGCTGTTTTTT. The encoded protein is CASRETSGSAGELFF.

CDR3: CSAIVPGYSGNTIYF. CDR3 DNA sequence: TGCAGTGCTATTGTCCCCGGCTACTCTGGAAACACCATATATTTT. V is TRBV20-1 and J is TRBJ1-3; no reliable D call. V was shortened by 4 bases and J by 0 bases, with 13 bases between the two germline ends. Per the germline V gene, CDR1 is DFQATT and CDR2 is SNEGSKA (reference sequence). This CDR3 is 15 amino acids long.

This clonotype appeared many times. This rearrangement joins TRBV30 to TRBJ2-1, with 10 nucleotides matching TRBD2. The trim removed 4 bases at V and 8 bases at J, leaving 11 bases unmatched. Per the germline V gene, CDR1 is GTSNPN and CDR2 is SVGIG (reference sequence). This CDR3 comprises 15 residues. The CDR3 loop reads CAWNPLAGDSDEQFF. CDR3 nucleotides: TGTGCCTGGAACCCTCTAGCGGGAGACTCGGATGAGCAGTTCTTC. Filled out from reference TRBV30 and TRBJ2-1, the complete variable domain reads SQTIHQWPATLVQPVGSPLSLECTVEGTSNPNLYWYRQAAGRGLQLLFYSVGIGQISSEVPQNLSASRPQDRQFILSSKKLLLSDSGFYLCAWNPLAGDSDEQFFGPGTRLTVL.

This clonotype was counted at least ten times. This sequence joins TRBV28 and TRBJ2-7; D gene unclear. V was shortened by 4 bases and J by 5 bases, with 6 bases between the two germline ends. CDR1 MDHEN and CDR2 SYDVKM come from the germline V gene. The CDR3 spans 11 residues. Here the CDR3 reads CASSWRNEQYF. The CDR3, as DNA: TGTGCCAGCAGTTGGAGAAACGAGCAGTACTTC.

Ten or more counts support this clonotype. The chain uses TRBV20-1 and TRBJ2-1; D call uncertain. Between the trimmed V and J ends, which lost 3 bases and 1 base, there was a span of 16 bases. This CDR3 spans 16 amino acids. CDR1 DFQATT and CDR2 SNEGSKA come from the germline V gene (reference sequence). The CDR3 sequence: CSARDGRIVSYNEQFF. CDR3 nucleotide sequence: TGCAGTGCTAGGGACGGGCGGATAGTTTCCTACAATGAGCAGTTCTTC.

This clonotype has a handful of counts. The V gene is TRBV6-5, the J gene TRBJ2-7, with 7 nucleotides matching TRBD1. Germline V lookup: CDR1 MNHEY, CDR2 SVGAGI. V shed 1 base, J shed 2 bases, and the junction held 2 bases outside the gene matches. The CDR3 is made up of 14 amino acids. The DNA of the CDR3 is TGTGCCAGCAGTTACTGGGACAGACCCTACGAGCAGTACTTC. Translating gives CASSYWDRPYEQYF.